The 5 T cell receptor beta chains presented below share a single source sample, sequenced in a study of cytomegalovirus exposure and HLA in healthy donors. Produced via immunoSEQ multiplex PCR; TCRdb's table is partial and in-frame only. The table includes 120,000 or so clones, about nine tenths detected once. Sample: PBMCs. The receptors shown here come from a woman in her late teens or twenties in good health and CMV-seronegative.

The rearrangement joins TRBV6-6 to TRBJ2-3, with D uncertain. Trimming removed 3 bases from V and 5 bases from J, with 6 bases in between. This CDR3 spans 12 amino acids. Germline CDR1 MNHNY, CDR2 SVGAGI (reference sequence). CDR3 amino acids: CASSYLVDTQYF. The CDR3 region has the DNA TGTGCCAGCAGTTATCTTGTAGATACGCAGTATTTT.

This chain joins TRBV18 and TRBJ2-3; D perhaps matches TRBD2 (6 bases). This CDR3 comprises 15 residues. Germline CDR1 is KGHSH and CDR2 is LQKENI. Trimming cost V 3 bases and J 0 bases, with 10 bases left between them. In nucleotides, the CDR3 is TGTGCCAGCTCACCGGACTACCTCAGCACAGATACGCAGTATTTT. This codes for CASSPDYLSTDTQYF.

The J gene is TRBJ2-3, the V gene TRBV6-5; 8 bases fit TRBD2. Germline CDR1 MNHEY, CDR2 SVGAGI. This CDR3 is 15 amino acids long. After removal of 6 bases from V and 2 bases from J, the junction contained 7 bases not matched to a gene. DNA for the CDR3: TGTGCCAGCAGGAGTTTAGCGGGGACCACAGATACGCAGTATTTT. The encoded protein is CASRSLAGTTDTQYF.

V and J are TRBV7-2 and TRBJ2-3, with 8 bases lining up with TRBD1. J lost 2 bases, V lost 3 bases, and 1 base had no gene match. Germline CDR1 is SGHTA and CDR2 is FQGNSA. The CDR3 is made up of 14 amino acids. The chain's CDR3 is CASSLDRATDTQYF. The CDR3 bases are TGTGCCAGCAGCTTGGACAGGGCCACAGATACGCAGTATTTT. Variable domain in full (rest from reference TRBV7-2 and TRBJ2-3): GAGVSQSPSNKVTEKGKDVELRCDPISGHTALYWYRQSLGQGLEFLIYFQGNSAPDKSGLPSDRFSAERTGGSVSTLTIQRTQQEDSAVYLCASSLDRATDTQYFGPGTRLTVL.

CDR3 DNA sequence: TGTGCCATCAGTGAAGAGGCGGGGGGGGCCCCCACAGATACGCAGTATTTT. Its translation is CAISEEAGGAPTDTQYF. This chain uses TRBV10-3 with TRBJ2-3; 9 positions agree with TRBD2. V was clipped by 3 bases and J by 2 bases; unmatched bases: 9. The V gene's germline CDR1 is ENHRY and CDR2 SYGVKD. The CDR3 runs 17 residues.